The rows below give T cell receptor beta chains drawn from one sample of a study of T cell responses to AZD1222 COVID-19 vaccine. The data were produced by immunoSEQ multiplex PCR, yet TCRdb's version contains in-frame clones alone and is incomplete. The sample lists about 110,000 clones, about 95% occurring once. The sequenced sample was peripheral blood, obtained 28 days after the second AZD1222 dose. These receptor sequences come from an adult who received the AZD1222 COVID-19 vaccine. Each CDR3 is given with its conserved first and last residue. The D gene is left open where the match is weak. Some rows mark clone size as missing; the rest say once, few, many or name a class of expanded clone.

V	J	D	size	CDR3	DNA
TRBV6-4	TRBJ2-3	.	.	CASSGGRGSTDTQYF	TGTGCCAGCAGTGGGGGGAGAGGGTCCACAGATACGCAGTATTTT
TRBV5-1	TRBJ2-2	.	once	CASSFSRGTNTGELFF	TGCGCCAGCAGCTTTTCCCGAGGGACGAACACCGGGGAGCTGTTTTTT
TRBV11-2	TRBJ1-6	.	.	CASSSRRGPYNSPLHF	TGTGCCAGCAGCTCCCGACGGGGGCCCTATAATTCACCCCTCCACTTT
TRBV9	TRBJ2-7	.	.	CASTPETYEQYF	TGTGCCAGCACCCCCGAAACCTACGAGCAGTACTTC
TRBV10-3	TRBJ1-6	.	.	CAISERESPLHF	TGTGCCATCAGTGAGAGAGAGTCACCCCTCCACTTT
TRBV11-3	TRBJ2-2	.	once	CASSLRRAGTGELFF	TGTGCCAGCAGCCTCAGGCGGGCCGGCACCGGGGAGCTGTTTTTT
TRBV6-5	TRBJ1-2	.	.	CASRPITTGGYTF	TGTGCCAGCAGACCTATTACGACGGGGGGCTACACCTTC
TRBV5-1	TRBJ1-4	.	.	CASRQVDGSVEKLFF	TGCGCCAGCAGACAGGTGGACGGGTCAGTTGAAAAACTGTTTTTT
TRBV13	TRBJ1-4	.	few	CASSFKGAGGEKLFF	TGTGCCAGCAGCTTCAAAGGGGCCGGAGGTGAAAAACTGTTTTTT
TRBV28	TRBJ1-5	TRBD1	.	CASSFFGTGGGNQPQHF	TGTGCCAGCAGTTTCTTCGGGACAGGGGGCGGGAATCAGCCCCAGCATTTT
TRBV7-9	TRBJ1-2	.	.	CASSRTVNYGYTF	TGTGCCAGCAGCCGGACCGTAAACTATGGCTACACCTTC
TRBV11-2	TRBJ2-1	TRBD2	.	CASSLGLAENNEQFF	TGTGCCAGCAGCTTAGGTCTAGCGGAGAACAATGAGCAGTTCTTC
TRBV19	TRBJ2-5	TRBD2	.	CASSSLAGGQETQYF	TGTGCCAGTAGTTCGCTAGCGGGAGGGCAAGAGACCCAGTACTTC
TRBV18	TRBJ2-7	TRBD2	.	CASSPRRGNSYEQYF	TGTGCCAGCTCACCCAGGCGGGGGAACTCCTACGAGCAGTACTTC
TRBV9	TRBJ1-2	.	.	CASSVSGSRHGYTF	TGTGCCAGCAGCGTATCCGGGTCTCGGCATGGCTACACCTTC
TRBV18	TRBJ1-3	TRBD1	.	CASSERQGIGSGNTIYF	TGTGCCAGCTCAGAAAGACAGGGTATCGGCTCTGGAAACACCATATATTTT
TRBV27	TRBJ2-5	.	.	CASVAGTGETQYF	TGTGCCAGCGTGGCGGGAACAGGGGAGACCCAGTACTTC
TRBV2	TRBJ2-7	.	few	CAGGAAYEQYF	TGTGCCGGCGGAGCGGCCTACGAGCAGTACTTC
TRBV6-1	TRBJ2-7	.	.	CASSEGYEQYF	TGTGCCAGCAGTGAAGGGTACGAGCAGTACTTC
TRBV4-2	TRBJ1-6	TRBD1	.	CASSQDSRDRGSNSYNSPLHF	TGTGCCAGCAGCCAAGACTCCCGGGACAGGGGGTCTAATTCCTATAATTCACCCCTCCACTTT
TRBV3-1/TRBV3-2	TRBJ1-1	.	once	CASGGRVGAEAFF	TGTGCCAGCGGCGGGAGAGTAGGCGCTGAAGCTTTCTTT
TRBV12-5	TRBJ2-2	.	.	CASGLGTTLTGELFF	TGTGCTAGTGGTTTGGGAACTACTCTAACCGGGGAGCTGTTTTTT
TRBV5-1	TRBJ2-2	.	.	CASDLSGPMNTGELFF	TGCGCCAGTGATTTGTCGGGACCGATGAACACCGGGGAGCTGTTTTTT
TRBV10-3	TRBJ2-7	TRBD1	.	CAISDPRGTGVFEQYF	TGTGCCATCAGTGATCCCCGCGGGACAGGGGTTTTCGAGCAGTACTTC
TRBV28	TRBJ1-5	.	.	CASSFMLNSNQPQHF	TGTGCCAGCAGTTTTATGCTGAATAGCAATCAGCCCCAGCATTTT
TRBV3-1/TRBV3-2	TRBJ1-3	.	.	CASSGEIRNTIYF	TGTGCCAGCAGCGGCGAAATAAGAAACACCATATATTTT
TRBV5-4	TRBJ2-7	TRBD1	.	CASSSYRGDYEQYF	TGTGCCAGCAGCTCGTACAGGGGGGACTACGAGCAGTACTTC
TRBV6-1	TRBJ2-5	.	.	CASSVPGGGETQYF	TGTGCCAGCAGTGTGCCGGGGGGCGGTGAGACCCAGTACTTC
TRBV7-9	TRBJ2-7	.	.	CASSREPGEQYF	TGTGCCAGCAGCCGGGAGCCGGGGGAGCAGTACTTC
TRBV6-5	TRBJ2-2	TRBD2	.	CASSYSSGRVAGELFF	TGTGCCAGCAGTTACTCGAGTGGGAGGGTTGCCGGGGAGCTGTTTTTT
TRBV28	TRBJ2-1	.	.	CASTKAGYPPGNEQFF	TGTGCCAGCACTAAAGCAGGCTACCCCCCCGGAAATGAGCAGTTCTTC
TRBV3-1/TRBV3-2	TRBJ1-2	.	few	CASSYNTGRGAGGYTF	TGTGCCAGCAGCTATAATACAGGGCGAGGTGCGGGGGGCTACACCTTC
TRBV5-6	TRBJ1-1	.	.	CASSSLHTEAFF	TGTGCCAGCAGCTCCCTACACACTGAAGCTTTCTTT
TRBV4-2	TRBJ2-3	.	once	CASRPGQEVYTDTQYF	TGTGCCAGTAGACCGGGACAAGAAGTCTACACAGATACGCAGTATTTT
TRBV25-1	TRBJ1-6	.	.	CASSEYQTSPLHF	TGTGCCAGCAGTGAATATCAGACTTCACCCCTCCACTTT
TRBV28	TRBJ2-7	TRBD1	.	CASSLRGPIYEQYF	TGTGCCAGCAGTCTAAGGGGGCCCATTTACGAGCAGTACTTC
TRBV27	TRBJ1-2	.	.	CASRQTGFYGYTF	TGTGCCAGCAGGCAAACAGGGTTCTATGGCTACACCTTC
TRBV18	TRBJ2-7	TRBD1	once	CASSHQRNRDSFSYEQYF	TGTGCCAGCTCACATCAAAGAAACCGGGACAGCTTCTCCTACGAGCAGTACTTC
TRBV5-1	TRBJ1-1	.	once	CASSLGGGLNTEAFF	TGCGCCAGCAGCTTGGGAGGGGGATTGAACACTGAAGCTTTCTTT
TRBV6-2/TRBV6-3	TRBJ2-7	TRBD2	.	CASSRTGLAGRPKYEQYF	TGTGCCAGCAGTCGTACGGGACTAGCGGGACGTCCTAAGTACGAGCAGTACTTC
TRBV19	TRBJ1-5	.	.	CASCTVGEQPQHF	TGTGCCAGTTGTACAGTGGGTGAGCAGCCCCAGCATTTT
TRBV19	TRBJ1-5	.	.	CASSTIPNTGTRINQPQHF	TGTGCCAGTAGCACTATTCCCAACACCGGGACTCGCATCAATCAGCCCCAGCATTTT
TRBV5-4	TRBJ1-4	.	.	CASSSTVHNEKLFF	TGTGCCAGCAGCTCGACAGTTCATAATGAAAAACTGTTTTTT
TRBV4-1	TRBJ1-1	.	.	CASSQDYSSDSHTEAFF	TGCGCCAGCAGCCAAGATTATTCTTCGGACAGTCACACTGAAGCTTTCTTT
TRBV20-1	TRBJ2-1	.	.	CSARQEQFF	TGCAGTGCTAGACAGGAGCAGTTCTTC
TRBV4-1	TRBJ2-7	.	.	CASSRGRPTGRSYEQYF	TGCGCCAGCAGCCGAGGTAGACCGACAGGCCGCTCCTACGAGCAGTACTTC
TRBV9	TRBJ1-6	.	.	CASSVGVGSPLHF	TGTGCCAGCAGCGTAGGTGTGGGTTCACCCCTCCACTTT
TRBV28	TRBJ1-1	TRBD1	.	CASRPRLGQGNTEAFF	TGTGCCAGCAGACCCCGACTCGGACAGGGAAACACTGAAGCTTTCTTT
TRBV6-5	TRBJ1-1	.	.	CASSYRGSEAFF	TGTGCCAGCAGTTATCGGGGCAGTGAAGCTTTCTTT
TRBV11-2	TRBJ2-2	.	.	CASSRSRDTYTGELFF	TGTGCCAGCAGCCGCTCGCGGGACACCTACACCGGGGAGCTGTTTTTT